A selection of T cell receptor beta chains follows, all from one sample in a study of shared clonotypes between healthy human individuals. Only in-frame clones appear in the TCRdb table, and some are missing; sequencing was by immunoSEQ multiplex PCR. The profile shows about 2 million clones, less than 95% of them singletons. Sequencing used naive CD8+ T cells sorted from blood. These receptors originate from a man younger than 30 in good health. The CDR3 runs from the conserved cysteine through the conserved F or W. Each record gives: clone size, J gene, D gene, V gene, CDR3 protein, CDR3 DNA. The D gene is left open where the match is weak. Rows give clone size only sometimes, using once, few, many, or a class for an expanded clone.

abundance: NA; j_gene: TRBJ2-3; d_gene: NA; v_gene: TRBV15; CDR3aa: CATSRDIGTSTDTQYF; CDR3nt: TGTGCCACCAGCAGAGATATTGGGACGAGCACAGATACGCAGTATTTT
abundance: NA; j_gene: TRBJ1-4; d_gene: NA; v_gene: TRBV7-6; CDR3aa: CASSFLSATNEKLFF; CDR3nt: TGTGCCAGCAGCTTCCTCAGTGCAACTAATGAAAAACTGTTTTTT
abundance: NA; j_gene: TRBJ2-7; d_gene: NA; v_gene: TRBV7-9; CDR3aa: CASSRPGAPYEQYF; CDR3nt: TGTGCCAGCAGTCGCCCCGGGGCGCCCTACGAGCAGTACTTC
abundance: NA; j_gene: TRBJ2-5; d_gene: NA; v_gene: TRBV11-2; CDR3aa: CASSFRPGGETQYF; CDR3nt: TGTGCCAGCAGCTTTCGCCCGGGCGGGGAGACCCAGTACTTC
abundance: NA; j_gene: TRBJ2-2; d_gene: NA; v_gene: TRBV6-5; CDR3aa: CASSYSFGTGELFF; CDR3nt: TGTGCCAGCAGTTACTCGTTCGGCACCGGGGAGCTGTTTTTT
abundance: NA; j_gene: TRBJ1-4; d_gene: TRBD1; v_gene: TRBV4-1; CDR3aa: CASSLIGQGREKLFF; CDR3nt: TGCGCCAGCAGCTTAATTGGACAGGGACGGGAAAAACTGTTTTTT
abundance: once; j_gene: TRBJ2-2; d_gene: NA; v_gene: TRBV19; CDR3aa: CASSLDTGELFF; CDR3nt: TGTGCCAGTAGTTTGGACACCGGGGAGCTGTTTTTT
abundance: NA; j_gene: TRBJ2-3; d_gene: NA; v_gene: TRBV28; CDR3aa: CASSPLDDTQYF; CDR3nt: TGTGCCAGCAGCCCCCTGGATGATACGCAGTATTTT
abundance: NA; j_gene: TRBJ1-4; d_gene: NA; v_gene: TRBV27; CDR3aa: CASSLSTAHNEKLFF; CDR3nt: TGTGCCAGCAGTTTATCGACGGCCCATAATGAAAAACTGTTTTTT
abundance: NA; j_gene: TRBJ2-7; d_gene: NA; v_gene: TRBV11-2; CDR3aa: CASSLGVGSYEQYF; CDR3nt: TGTGCCAGCAGCTTAGGAGTCGGTTCCTACGAGCAGTACTTC
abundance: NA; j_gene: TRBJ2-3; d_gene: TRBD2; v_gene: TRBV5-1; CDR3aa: CASRSGTSTDMQYF; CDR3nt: TGCGCCAGCAGAAGCGGGACGAGCACAGATATGCAGTATTTT
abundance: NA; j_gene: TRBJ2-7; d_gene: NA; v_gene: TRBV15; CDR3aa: CATSSGLGSYEQYF; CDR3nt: TGTGCCACCAGCAGTGGATTAGGATCCTACGAGCAGTACTTC
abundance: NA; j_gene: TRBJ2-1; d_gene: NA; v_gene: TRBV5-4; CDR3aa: CASSLEVNEQFF; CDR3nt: TGTGCCAGCAGCTTGGAGGTGAATGAGCAGTTCTTC
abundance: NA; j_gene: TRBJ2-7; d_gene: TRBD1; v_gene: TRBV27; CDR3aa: CASSPDRGGTYEQYF; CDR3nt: TGTGCCAGCAGTCCGGACAGGGGCGGAACCTACGAGCAGTACTTC
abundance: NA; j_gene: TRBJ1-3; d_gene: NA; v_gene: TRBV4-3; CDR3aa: CASSQEGGVRTVSGNTIYF; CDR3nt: TGCGCCAGCAGCCAAGAGGGAGGGGTCCGGACGGTCTCTGGAAACACCATATATTTT
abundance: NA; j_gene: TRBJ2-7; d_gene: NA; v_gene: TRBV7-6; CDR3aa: CASSPAGQTYEQYF; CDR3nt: TGTGCCAGCAGCCCCGCCGGACAGACCTACGAGCAGTACTTC
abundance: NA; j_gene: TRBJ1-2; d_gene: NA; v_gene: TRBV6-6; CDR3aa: CASSYSGANYGYTF; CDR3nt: TGTGCCAGCAGTTACTCGGGGGCTAACTATGGCTACACCTTC
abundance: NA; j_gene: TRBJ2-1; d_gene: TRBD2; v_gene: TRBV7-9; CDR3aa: CASSWTSGRTYNEQFF; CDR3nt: TGTGCCAGCAGTTGGACTAGCGGGAGAACATACAATGAGCAGTTCTTC
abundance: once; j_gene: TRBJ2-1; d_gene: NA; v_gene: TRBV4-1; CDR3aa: CASSQDPPARDEQFF; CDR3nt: TGCGCCAGCAGCCAAGATCCCCCGGCTCGGGATGAGCAGTTCTTC
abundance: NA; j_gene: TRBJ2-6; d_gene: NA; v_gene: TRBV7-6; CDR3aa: CASSLWESGANVLTF; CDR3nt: TGTGCCAGCAGCTTGTGGGAATCCGGGGCCAACGTCCTGACTTTC
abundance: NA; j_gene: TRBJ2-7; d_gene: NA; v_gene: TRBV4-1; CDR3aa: CASSLSINNYEQYF; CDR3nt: TGCGCCAGCAGCCTATCTATAAACAATTACGAGCAGTACTTC
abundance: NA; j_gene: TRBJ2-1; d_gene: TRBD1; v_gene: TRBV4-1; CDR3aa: CASSHRDRDYNEQFF; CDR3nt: TGCGCCAGCAGCCACCGGGACAGGGACTACAATGAGCAGTTCTTC
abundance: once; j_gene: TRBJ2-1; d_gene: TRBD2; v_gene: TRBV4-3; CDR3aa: CASSQDRAGGHGDNEQFF; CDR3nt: TGCGCCAGCAGCCAAGACAGAGCGGGAGGGCATGGGGACAATGAGCAGTTCTTC
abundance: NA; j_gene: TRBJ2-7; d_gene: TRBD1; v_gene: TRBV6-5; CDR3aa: CASSLGTGQGQYF; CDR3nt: TGTGCCAGCAGTCTTGGGACAGGGCAGGGGCAGTACTTC
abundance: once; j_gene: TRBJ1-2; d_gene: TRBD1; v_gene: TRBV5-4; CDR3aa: CASSLEQGANYGYTF; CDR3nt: TGTGCCAGCAGCTTGGAACAGGGGGCCAACTATGGCTACACCTTC
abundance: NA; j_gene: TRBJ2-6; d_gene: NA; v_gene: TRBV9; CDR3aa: CASSGLQTWSPGANVLTF; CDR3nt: TGTGCCAGCAGCGGCCTACAGACCTGGTCCCCTGGGGCCAACGTCCTGACTTTC
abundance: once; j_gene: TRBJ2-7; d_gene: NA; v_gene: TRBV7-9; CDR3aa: CASSLVGSSYEQYF; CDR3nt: TGTGCCAGCAGCTTAGTGGGCAGTTCCTACGAGCAGTACTTC
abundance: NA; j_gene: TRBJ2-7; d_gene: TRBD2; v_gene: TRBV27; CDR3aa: CASSLGLAIHEQYF; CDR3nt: TGTGCCAGCAGTTTGGGACTAGCGATCCACGAGCAGTACTTC
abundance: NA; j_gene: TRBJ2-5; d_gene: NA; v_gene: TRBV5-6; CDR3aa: CASSLVGLQETQYF; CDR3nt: TGTGCCAGCAGCTTGGTAGGGCTCCAAGAGACCCAGTACTTC
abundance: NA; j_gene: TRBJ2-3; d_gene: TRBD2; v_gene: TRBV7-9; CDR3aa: CASSLKLAGTSDTQYF; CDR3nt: TGTGCCAGCAGCTTAAAACTAGCGGGAACTTCAGATACGCAGTATTTT
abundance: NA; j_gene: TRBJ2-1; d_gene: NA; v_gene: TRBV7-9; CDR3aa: CASSLDRNNEQFF; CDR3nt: TGTGCCAGCAGCCTGGACAGAAACAATGAGCAGTTCTTC
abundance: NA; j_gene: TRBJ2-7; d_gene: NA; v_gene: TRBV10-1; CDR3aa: CASSDGQDYEQYF; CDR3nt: TGCGCCAGCAGTGATGGTCAGGACTACGAGCAGTACTTC
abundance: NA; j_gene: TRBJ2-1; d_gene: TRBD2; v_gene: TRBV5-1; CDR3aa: CASSISGGAYNEQFF; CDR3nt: TGCGCCAGCAGCATTAGCGGGGGGGCCTACAATGAGCAGTTCTTC
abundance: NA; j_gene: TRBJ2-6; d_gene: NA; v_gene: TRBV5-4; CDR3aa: CASSLEPFDSSGANVLTF; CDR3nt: TGTGCCAGCAGCTTGGAACCTTTCGACAGCTCTGGGGCCAACGTCCTGACTTTC
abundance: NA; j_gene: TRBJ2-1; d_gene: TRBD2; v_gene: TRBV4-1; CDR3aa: CASSQDSSGYNEQFF; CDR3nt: TGCGCCAGCAGCCAAGATTCTAGCGGTTACAATGAGCAGTTCTTC
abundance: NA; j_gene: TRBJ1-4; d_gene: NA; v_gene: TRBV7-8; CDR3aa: CASSLERATNEKLFF; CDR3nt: TGTGCCAGCAGCTTAGAGCGGGCAACTAATGAAAAACTGTTTTTT
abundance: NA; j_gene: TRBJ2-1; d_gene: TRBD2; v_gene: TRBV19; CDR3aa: CASSPLAGGHNEQFF; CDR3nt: TGTGCCAGTAGTCCATTAGCGGGAGGGCACAATGAGCAGTTCTTC
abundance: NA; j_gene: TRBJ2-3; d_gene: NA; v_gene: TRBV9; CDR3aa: CASSEGVGSTDTQYF; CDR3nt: TGTGCCAGCAGTGAGGGGGTGGGGAGCACAGATACGCAGTATTTT
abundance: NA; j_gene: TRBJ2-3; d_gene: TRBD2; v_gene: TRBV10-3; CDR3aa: CAISEDSPTTSGADTQYF; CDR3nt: TGTGCCATCAGTGAGGATTCGCCCACGACTAGCGGCGCAGATACGCAGTATTTT
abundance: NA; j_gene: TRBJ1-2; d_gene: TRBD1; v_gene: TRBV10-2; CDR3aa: CASSESGGYRGYTF; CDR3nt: TGCGCCAGCAGTGAGTCAGGGGGCTACAGGGGCTACACCTTC
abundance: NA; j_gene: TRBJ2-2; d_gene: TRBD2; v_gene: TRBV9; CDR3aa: CASTYNPGLAGNTGELFF; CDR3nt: TGTGCCAGCACCTACAATCCGGGACTAGCGGGGAACACCGGGGAGCTGTTTTTT
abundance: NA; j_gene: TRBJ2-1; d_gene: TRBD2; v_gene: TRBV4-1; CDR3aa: CASSPLAFHGLAYNEQFF; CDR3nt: TGCGCCAGCAGCCCTTTGGCGTTTCATGGACTAGCGTACAATGAGCAGTTCTTC
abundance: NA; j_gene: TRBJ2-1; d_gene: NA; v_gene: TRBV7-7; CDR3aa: CASSTDVGGLEQFF; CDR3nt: TGTGCTAGCAGCACCGATGTGGGGGGCTTGGAGCAGTTCTTC
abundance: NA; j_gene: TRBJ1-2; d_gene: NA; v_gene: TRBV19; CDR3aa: CASRRTGGYTF; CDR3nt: TGTGCCAGCAGGAGAACTGGTGGCTACACCTTC
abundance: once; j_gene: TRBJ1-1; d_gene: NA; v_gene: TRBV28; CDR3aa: CASSLIAGLITEAFF; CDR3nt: TGTGCCAGCAGTTTAATCGCGGGGTTGATCACTGAAGCTTTCTTT
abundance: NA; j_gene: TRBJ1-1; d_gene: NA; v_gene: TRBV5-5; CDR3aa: CASSLASGTEAFF; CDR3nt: TGTGCCAGCAGCTTGGCTTCGGGGACCGAAGCTTTCTTT
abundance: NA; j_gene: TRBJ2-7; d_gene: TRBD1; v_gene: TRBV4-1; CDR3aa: CASSQVMTGMGYEQYF; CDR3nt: TGCGCCAGCAGCCAAGTAATGACAGGGATGGGCTACGAGCAGTACTTC
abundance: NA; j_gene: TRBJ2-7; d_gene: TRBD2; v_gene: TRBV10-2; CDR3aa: CASSEETSGSGLYEQYF; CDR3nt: TGCGCCAGCAGTGAGGAGACTAGCGGGAGCGGTTTATACGAGCAGTACTTC
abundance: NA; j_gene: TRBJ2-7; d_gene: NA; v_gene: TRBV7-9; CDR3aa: CASSFSPAEQYF; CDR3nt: TGTGCCAGCAGCTTTAGTCCTGCAGAGCAGTACTTC
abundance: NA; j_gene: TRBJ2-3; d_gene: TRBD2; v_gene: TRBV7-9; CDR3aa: CASSLSGGRDTQYF; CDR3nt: TGTGCCAGCAGCTTAAGCGGGGGTCGGGATACGCAGTATTTT
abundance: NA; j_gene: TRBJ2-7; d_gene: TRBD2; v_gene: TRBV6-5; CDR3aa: CASSPGLAGAYEQYF; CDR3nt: TGTGCCAGCAGCCCGGGACTAGCGGGAGCCTACGAGCAGTACTTC
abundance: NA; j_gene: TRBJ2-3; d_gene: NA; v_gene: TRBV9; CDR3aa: CASSAPPEADTQYF; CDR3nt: TGTGCCAGCAGCGCCCCCCCCGAGGCAGATACGCAGTATTTT